This T cell receptor beta chain was sequenced for a study of identical twins. V dropped 2 bases and J dropped 5 bases, with 11 bases sitting between them. Germline CDR1 and CDR2: DFQATT and SNEGSKA (reference sequence). This CDR3 has 13 residues. Using its own MiXCR run on the 5' RACE reads, TCRdb lists one record per CDR3 protein. The sample has approximately 620,000 distinct CDR3 sequences; 8.5% to 9.5% are singletons. The data were also submitted as part of a second study, on yellow fever vaccine responses in identical twins.

The chain employs TRBV20-1 and TRBJ2-3, with D perhaps assigned TRBD1 or TRBD2 (7 bases each). This sequence was found in a woman between 18 and 29 years old in good health. The specimen was PBMCs. CDR3 protein: CSARQGGVDTQYF. CDR3 bases: TGCAGTGCTAGACAGGGGGGGGTAGATACGCAGTATTTT.